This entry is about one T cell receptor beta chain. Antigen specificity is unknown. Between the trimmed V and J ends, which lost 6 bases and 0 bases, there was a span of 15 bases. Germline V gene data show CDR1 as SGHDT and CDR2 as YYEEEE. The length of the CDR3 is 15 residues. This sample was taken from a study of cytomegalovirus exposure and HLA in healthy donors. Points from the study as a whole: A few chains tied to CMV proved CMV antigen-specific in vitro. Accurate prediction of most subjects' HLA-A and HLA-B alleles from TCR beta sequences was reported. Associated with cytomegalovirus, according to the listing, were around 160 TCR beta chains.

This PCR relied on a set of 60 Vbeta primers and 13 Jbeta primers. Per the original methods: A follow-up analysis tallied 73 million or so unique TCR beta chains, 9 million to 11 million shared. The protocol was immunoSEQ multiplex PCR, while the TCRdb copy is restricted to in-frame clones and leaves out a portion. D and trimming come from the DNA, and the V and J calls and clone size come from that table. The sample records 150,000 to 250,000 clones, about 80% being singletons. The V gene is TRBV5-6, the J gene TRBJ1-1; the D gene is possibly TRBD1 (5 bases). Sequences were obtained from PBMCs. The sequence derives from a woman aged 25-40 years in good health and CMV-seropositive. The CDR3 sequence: CASTSAGLMNTEAFF. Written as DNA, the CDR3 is TGTGCCAGCACCTCAGCGGGACTCATGAACACTGAAGCTTTCTTT.